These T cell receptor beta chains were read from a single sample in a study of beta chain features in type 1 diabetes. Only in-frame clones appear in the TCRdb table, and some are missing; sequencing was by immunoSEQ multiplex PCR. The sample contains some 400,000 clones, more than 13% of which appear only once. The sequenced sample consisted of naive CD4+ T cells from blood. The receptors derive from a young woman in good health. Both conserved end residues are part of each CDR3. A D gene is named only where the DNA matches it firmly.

CASRPKSPGYEQYF,NA,TRBV28,TRBJ2-7
CAWQEAKNIQYF,NA,TRBV30,TRBJ2-4
CAIRVSGPGTNYEQYF,TRBD2,TRBV10-3,TRBJ2-7
CSVGGALKTEAFF,NA,TRBV29-1,TRBJ1-1
CASSVGLAGRETQYF,TRBD2,TRBV9,TRBJ2-5
CASSLVPGFGELFF,NA,TRBV5-4,TRBJ2-2
CSVGQDSGGNTIYF,NA,TRBV29-1,TRBJ1-3
CSAAGQGPFVF,TRBD2,TRBV20-1,TRBJ2-4
CASSLFGSYNEQFF,NA,TRBV7-2,TRBJ2-1
CATSSVTGSLSYNEQFF,NA,TRBV15,TRBJ2-1
CASSDRGGLARETQYF,TRBD2,TRBV25-1,TRBJ2-5
CSALRRAQETQYF,NA,TRBV29-1,TRBJ2-5
CASSLTTGTENTEAFF,TRBD1,TRBV5-1,TRBJ1-1
CASTRGNTYEQYF,NA,TRBV27,TRBJ2-7
CAWSGLTAGTGRKRTSYEQYF,TRBD1,TRBV30,TRBJ2-7
CASTPARASSYEQYF,NA,TRBV27,TRBJ2-7
CASGDRFGETQYF,TRBD1,TRBV12-5,TRBJ2-5
CASSTFPGTQETQYF,NA,TRBV5-1,TRBJ2-5
CASSLDRGTTYEQYF,TRBD2,TRBV5-1,TRBJ2-7
CASSKGTSGALRNEQFF,TRBD2,TRBV27,TRBJ2-1
CASSLRRDGETQYF,NA,TRBV28,TRBJ2-5
CAWSVSSGSTDTQYF,TRBD2,TRBV30,TRBJ2-3
CSVGSGRGLGNTGELFF,TRBD1,TRBV29-1,TRBJ2-2
CASSPRVAGIWQETQYF,TRBD2,TRBV18,TRBJ2-5
CASRRGGGRETQYF,NA,TRBV28,TRBJ2-5
CSVEDRGDNEKLFF,NA,TRBV29-1,TRBJ1-4
CSVDLQGGDGELFF,TRBD1,TRBV29-1,TRBJ2-2
CAWSGAGFDNEQFF,NA,TRBV30,TRBJ2-1
CASSVVAGEQFF,NA,TRBV9,TRBJ2-1
CASSLVVAANTGELFF,NA,TRBV4-2,TRBJ2-2
CASSFADRAEQPQHF,TRBD1,TRBV18,TRBJ1-5